This entry lists 15 T cell receptor beta chains sequenced from one sample in a study of cytomegalovirus exposure and HLA in healthy donors. The PCR made use of 60 Vbeta and 13 Jbeta primers. The assay was immunoSEQ multiplex PCR, and TCRdb's table has in-frame clones only and misses some. The sample has about 130,000 clones; roughly three quarters are singletons. Sequenced input: PBMCs. The receptors were gathered from a man between 40 and 49 years old in good health and CMV-seronegative.

As regards this clone: Other DNA sequences in the same sample also yield this CDR3. The chain employs TRBV7-2 and TRBJ2-7, with 10 bases aligning to TRBD1. Unmatched junction bases numbered 8, after V lost 5 bases and J lost 4 bases. The CDR3 length is 15 residues. The germline V gene has CDR1 SGHTA and CDR2 FQGNSA. CDR3 in amino acids: CASSPRTGGEYEQYF. In DNA form, the CDR3 reads TGTGCCAGCAGCCCGAGGACAGGGGGTGAATACGAGCAGTACTTC.

This clone was picked up one time. The rearrangement uses TRBV5-1 and TRBJ1-6, with TRBD1 identical over 9 bases. The CDR3 extends over 16 amino acids. The trim removed 5 bases at V and 10 bases at J, leaving 13 bases unmatched. Germline V gives CDR1 SGHRS, CDR2 YFSETQ. The CDR3 loop is CASRAGTGNAGSPLHF. The CDR3 bases are TGCGCCAGCAGGGCGGGGACAGGGAATGCAGGATCACCCCTCCACTTT.

J is TRBJ2-7 and V is TRBV5-4; 10 nucleotides match TRBD2. From germline, CDR1 is SGHNT and CDR2 YYREEE (reference sequence). The CDR3 runs to 15 residues. V dropped 0 bases and J dropped 2; count of bases not matched to a gene: 2. CDR3 DNA: TGTGCCAGCAGCTTGGTCCTAGCGGGGGCCTACGAGCAGTACTTC. Its protein is CASSLVLAGAYEQYF.

The rearrangement uses TRBV6-1 and TRBJ1-4; TRBD1 matches at 7 bases. With V trimmed by 3 bases and J by 6 bases, 7 bases remained unmatched. This CDR3 has 15 residues. Germline CDR1 is MNHNS and CDR2 is SASEGT. CDR3 amino acids: CASSDMTGRDEKLFF. The CDR3 region has the DNA TGTGCCAGCAGTGACATGACAGGGCGCGATGAAAAACTGTTTTTT.

This sequence joins TRBV27 and TRBJ1-4, with 9 bases identical to TRBD1. J was trimmed by 7 bases and V by 4 bases; bases with no gene match: 7. Germline values: CDR1 MNHEY, CDR2 SMNVEV (reference sequence). The CDR3 is made up of 15 amino acids. In DNA, the CDR3 is TGTGCCAGCAGTTCCTTCGGACAGGGGACTGAAAAACTGTTTTTT. It is translated as CASSSFGQGTEKLFF. The full variable domain, with the rest looked up from reference TRBV27 and TRBJ1-4, is EAQVTQNPRYLITVTGKKLTVTCSQNMNHEYMSWYRQDPGLGLRQIYYSMNVEVTDKGDVPEGYKVSRKEKRNFPLILESPSPNQTSLYFCASSSFGQGTEKLFFGSGTQLSVL.

The rearrangement links TRBV28 to TRBJ2-3, with D uncertain. CDR1 is MDHEN, CDR2 SYDVKM, per germline. V gave up 4 bases and J gave up 9 bases, with 11 bases separating them. The CDR3 is 12 residues long. The CDR3 DNA reads as TGTGCCAGCAGTTACGGCGGCCCAACGCAGTATTTT. Encoded protein: CASSYGGPTQYF.

The chain uses TRBV6-6 and TRBJ2-7; 9 nucleotides agree with TRBD1. Germline trimming cut 10 bases from V and 1 base from J; bases unmatched to any gene: 5. CDR3 size: 13 residues. The germline V gene encodes CDR1 MNHNY and CDR2 SVGAGI (reference sequence). Here the CDR3 reads CATRDRVSYEQYF. The CDR3 nucleotides are TGTGCCACCAGGGACAGGGTGTCCTACGAGCAGTACTTC.

The chain links TRBV4-1 to TRBJ2-1; D may be TRBD2 (5 bases). Germline-derived CDR1 and CDR2 are MGHRA and YSYEKL. This CDR3 has 13 residues. With 3 bases removed from V and 9 bases from J, the gap between germline ends came to 12 bases. The CDR3 sequence is CASSQGEFLEQFF. In DNA, the CDR3 is TGCGCCAGCAGCCAGGGAGAGTTCCTTGAGCAGTTCTTC.

The chain joins TRBV15 to TRBJ2-1; D perhaps matches TRBD2 (5 bases). Per the germline V gene, CDR1 is LNHNV and CDR2 is YYDKDF (reference sequence). Between the trimmed V and J ends, which lost 0 bases and 3 bases, there was a span of 9 bases. The CDR3 runs 15 residues. The CDR3 coding sequence is TGTGCCACCAGCAGAGAACGGGGAAACTACAATGAGCAGTTCTTC. It specifies CATSRERGNYNEQFF.

This clone was observed once. The genes are TRBV5-1 and TRBJ1-2, with 9 positions matching TRBD1. The germline V gene encodes CDR1 SGHRS and CDR2 YFSETQ. Trimming took 4 bases from V and 2 from J; bases not matched to a gene: 6. The CDR3 contains 15 residues. The CDR3 coding sequence is TGCGCCAGCAGCCTGTGGACAGGGGAAAACTATGGCTACACCTTC. Protein sequence: CASSLWTGENYGYTF.

The gene calls are TRBV7-3 and TRBJ1-1; 10 bases map to TRBD1. With 6 bases clipped from V and 3 bases from J, the junction kept 4 bases outside the gene matches. Germline values: CDR1 SGHTA, CDR2 FQGTGA. The CDR3 spans 14 residues. CDR3 coding DNA: TGTGCCAGCAGAGCGACAGGGGGCGACACTGAAGCTTTCTTT. It translates to CASRATGGDTEAFF.

Comments on this clone: This sample includes further DNA sequences coding for the same CDR3. V is TRBV5-1 and J is TRBJ2-5; D not certain. Looked up from germline, CDR1 is SGHRS and CDR2 is YFSETQ. The CDR3 length is 12 residues. V lost 0 bases and J lost 5, with 5 bases in between. As DNA, the CDR3 is TGCGCCAGCAGCTTGGCCGGGGAGACCCAGTACTTC. Translated: CASSLAGETQYF. Supplemented by reference TRBV5-1 and TRBJ2-5, the full variable domain reads KAGVTQTPRYLIKTRGQQVTLSCSPISGHRSVSWYQQTPGQGLQFLFEYFSETQRNKGNFPGRFSGRQFSNSRSEMNVSTLELGDSALYLCASSLAGETQYFGPGTRLLVL.

The chain is built from TRBV28 and TRBJ1-5, with 8 bases aligning to TRBD1. V dropped 1 base and J dropped 6; count of bases not matched to a gene: 11. The CDR3 length is 17 residues. The germline gives CDR1 MDHEN, CDR2 SYDVKM. CDR3 sequence (DNA): TGTGCCAGCAGTTTATTATCAGGGGGCGCCGGAGGTCAGCCCCAGCATTTT. Its protein product is CASSLLSGGAGGQPQHF.

The gene calls are TRBV2 and TRBJ2-3, with a weak D call TRBD2 (6 bases). Trimming removed 4 bases from V and 2 bases from J, with 13 bases in between. The CDR3 runs to 15 residues. The germline CDR1 and CDR2 sequences are SNHLY and FYNNEI. This CDR3 is CASSVPAGNTDTQYF. The CDR3 coding sequence is TGTGCCAGCAGTGTTCCGGCGGGGAACACAGATACGCAGTATTTT. The full variable domain, completed using reference TRBV2 and TRBJ2-3, is EPEVTQTPSHQVTQMGQEVILRCVPISNHLYFYWYRQILGQKVEFLVSFYNNEISEKSEIFDDQFSVERPDGSNFTLKIRSTKLEDSAMYFCASSVPAGNTDTQYFGPGTRLTVL.

This chain connects TRBV19 to TRBJ1-5; tentative D call: TRBD1 (6 bases). V lost 7 bases, J lost 4 bases, and 14 bases lay in between. This CDR3 has 14 amino acids. Germline lookup yields CDR1 LNHDA and CDR2 SQIVND (reference sequence). CDR3 loop: CASTGDGSNQPQHF. CDR3 DNA sequence: TGTGCCAGTACAGGGGACGGGTCAAATCAGCCCCAGCATTTT.